This entry describes one T cell receptor (beta chain). This entry belongs to a study of early stage breast cancer tumors. Data came from immunoSEQ multiplex PCR; TCRdb stores just in-frame clones and leaves some out. The sample has tens of thousands of clones, over 60% seen once. This CDR3 has 15 residues. CDR1 MGHRA and CDR2 YSYEKL come from the germline V gene. V was shortened by 0 bases and J by 3 bases, with 9 bases between the two germline ends. Sample: blood. The TCR was taken from a person aged 30 to 40 with breast cancer. V gene TRBV4-1 combines with J gene TRBJ1-5, with D uncertain. The chain's CDR3 is CASSQDGTSNQPQHF. The CDR3, as DNA: TGCGCCAGCAGCCAAGATGGTACCTCCAATCAGCCCCAGCATTTT.